Below, 13 T cell receptor beta chains from the same sample are listed, as sequenced in a study of shared clonotypes between healthy human individuals (dated by TCRdb to 2018 to 2020). Library preparation was by the immunoSEQ multiplex PCR assay. The source is immuneACCESS, and TCRdb retained only in-frame sequences with V and J called. Part of the clones is not carried over; for the studies checked, unresolved V genes explain less than half of this, and the remainder is unexplained. This sample gives around 720,000 clones in total; 73% of them show up just once. The ten largest clones represent 1.5% to 2% of the sample. Material for sequencing was memory CD4+ T cells sorted from blood. This specimen's cell subset or site label, per the study, means: CD45RA-negative fraction. These receptor sequences come from a woman in her twenties or thirties in good health.

About this clone: The sample has other DNA sequences that encode this CDR3 too. This chain links TRBV30 with TRBJ2-3; D possibly corresponds to TRBD1 (6 bases). V was cut by 4 bases and J by 1 base, with 6 bases left in between. This CDR3 has 12 residues. Per the germline V gene, CDR1 is GTSNPN and CDR2 is SVGIG (reference sequence). The CDR3 reads CAWNRGTDTQYF. CDR3 sequence (DNA): TGTGCCTGGAACAGGGGCACAGATACGCAGTATTTT.

The chain combines TRBV7-9 with TRBJ2-1; TRBD1 aligns across 8 bases. The CDR3 spans 14 residues. With V trimmed by 5 bases and J by 7 bases, 7 bases remained unmatched. CDR1 is SEHNR and CDR2 is FQNEAQ in the germline V gene (reference sequence). The CDR3 loop is CASSPWTGWNEQFF. The CDR3, as DNA: TGTGCCAGCAGCCCATGGACAGGGTGGAATGAGCAGTTCTTC.

This clone was detected a few times. The chain links TRBV19 to TRBJ1-2; TRBD1 might be the D (5 bases). There are 12 residues in the CDR3. The germline V gene has CDR1 LNHDA and CDR2 SQIVND (reference sequence). Trimming took off 8 bases at V and 4 bases at J, with 11 bases between the two ends. CDR3 nucleotide sequence: TGTGCCAGTCGACAGACTTCCTATGGCTACACCTTC. This gives the protein CASRQTSYGYTF. Supplemented by reference TRBV19 and TRBJ1-2, the full variable domain reads DGGITQSPKYLFRKEGQNVTLSCEQNLNHDAMYWYRQDPGQGLRLIYYSQIVNDFQKGDIAEGYSVSREKKESFPLTVTSAQKNPTAFYLCASRQTSYGYTFGSGTRLTVV.

The J gene is TRBJ2-2, the V gene TRBV5-1, with a weak D call TRBD1 (5 bases). V lost 0 bases to trimming and J lost 2 bases, with 11 bases between them. CDR1 SGHRS and CDR2 YFSETQ come from the germline V gene. The CDR3 has 16 residues. This CDR3 reads CASSLVLTDNTGELFF. Written as DNA, the CDR3 is TGCGCCAGCAGCTTGGTCTTGACAGACAACACCGGGGAGCTGTTTTTT.

The chain employs TRBV6-1 and TRBJ1-1; perhaps TRBD1 as D (5 bases). Germline CDR1 reads MNHNS; CDR2 reads SASEGT. The ends were cut back, 5 bases at V and 3 bases at J, with 16 bases in the middle. CDR3 length equals 15 residues. The CDR3 sequence: CASSWDGRRDTEAFF. The CDR3, as DNA: TGTGCCAGCAGTTGGGACGGCCGGCGGGACACTGAAGCTTTCTTT.

This chain uses TRBV5-1 with TRBJ2-6; D uncertain. The CDR3 spans 13 residues. Germline lookup yields CDR1 SGHRS and CDR2 YFSETQ. V was shortened by 1 base and J by 3 bases, with 2 bases between the two germline ends. CDR3 sequence: CASSLNGANVLTF. CDR3 nucleotide sequence: TGCGCCAGCAGCTTGAATGGGGCCAACGTCCTGACTTTC.

The J gene is TRBJ2-5, the V gene TRBV10-1, with 10 bases lining up with TRBD1. Losses at the gene ends were 5 bases for V and 6 bases for J; bases not matched to a gene: 3. This CDR3 region has 13 residues. Germline CDR1 and CDR2: WNHNN and SYGVQD (reference sequence). The CDR3 sequence: CASSRDRGKTQYF. The CDR3, as DNA: TGCGCCAGCAGTCGGGACAGGGGAAAGACCCAGTACTTC.

The chain couples TRBV5-1 to TRBJ2-7; the D gene is possibly TRBD2 (6 bases). Germline assignment: CDR1 SGHRS and CDR2 YFSETQ. V lost 4 bases and J lost 1, with 12 bases in between. This CDR3 has 14 residues. The CDR3 DNA is TGCGCCAGCAGCATGGGACTTGTATCCTACGAGCAGTACTTC. Protein: CASSMGLVSYEQYF.

This clone has just a few counts. The chain recombines TRBV6-6 with TRBJ1-2; unclear D gene. The germline V gene has CDR1 MNHNY and CDR2 SVGAGI (reference sequence). Trimming pared 6 bases from V and 1 base from J, leaving 3 bases between. The CDR3 covers 11 residues. CDR3 DNA sequence: TGTGCCAGCAGGGTTAACTATGGCTACACCTTC. Its translation is CASRVNYGYTF.

V gene TRBV10-3 combines with J gene TRBJ1-1; 10 nucleotides align to TRBD1. V lost 0 bases, J lost 4 bases, and 8 bases stayed unmatched. The CDR3 totals 17 residues. Looked up from germline, CDR1 is ENHRY and CDR2 is SYGVKD. The CDR3 here is CAISESMGQGRSTEAFF. CDR3 coding DNA: TGTGCCATCAGTGAGTCGATGGGACAGGGGCGCAGCACTGAAGCTTTCTTT.

The J gene is TRBJ2-2, the V gene TRBV4-1; TRBD1 is a possible D gene (5 bases). V gave up 0 bases and J gave up 5 bases, with 16 bases separating them. The CDR3 length is 17 residues. Germline CDR1 is MGHRA and CDR2 is YSYEKL. Here the CDR3 reads CASSQDQGSLPTGELFF. DNA for the CDR3: TGCGCCAGCAGCCAAGATCAGGGATCACTTCCTACCGGGGAGCTGTTTTTT.

This chain joins TRBV28 and TRBJ1-2; D call uncertain. V was clipped by 4 bases and J by 4 bases, with 7 bases between them. Germline lookup yields CDR1 MDHEN and CDR2 SYDVKM. The CDR3 consists of 12 residues. The CDR3 protein is CASSSLVYGYTF. CDR3 sequence (DNA): TGTGCCAGCAGTTCGCTTGTCTATGGCTACACCTTC.

This clone was observed once. The V gene is TRBV4-2, the J gene TRBJ2-2; D is unresolved. Trimming took off 4 bases at V and 2 bases at J, with 8 bases between the two ends. Germline V gives CDR1 LGHNA, CDR2 YNFKEQ. The CDR3 sequence is 14 residues long. Here the CDR3 reads CASSPPHNTGELFF. As DNA, the CDR3 is TGTGCCAGCAGCCCCCCTCATAACACCGGGGAGCTGTTTTTT.